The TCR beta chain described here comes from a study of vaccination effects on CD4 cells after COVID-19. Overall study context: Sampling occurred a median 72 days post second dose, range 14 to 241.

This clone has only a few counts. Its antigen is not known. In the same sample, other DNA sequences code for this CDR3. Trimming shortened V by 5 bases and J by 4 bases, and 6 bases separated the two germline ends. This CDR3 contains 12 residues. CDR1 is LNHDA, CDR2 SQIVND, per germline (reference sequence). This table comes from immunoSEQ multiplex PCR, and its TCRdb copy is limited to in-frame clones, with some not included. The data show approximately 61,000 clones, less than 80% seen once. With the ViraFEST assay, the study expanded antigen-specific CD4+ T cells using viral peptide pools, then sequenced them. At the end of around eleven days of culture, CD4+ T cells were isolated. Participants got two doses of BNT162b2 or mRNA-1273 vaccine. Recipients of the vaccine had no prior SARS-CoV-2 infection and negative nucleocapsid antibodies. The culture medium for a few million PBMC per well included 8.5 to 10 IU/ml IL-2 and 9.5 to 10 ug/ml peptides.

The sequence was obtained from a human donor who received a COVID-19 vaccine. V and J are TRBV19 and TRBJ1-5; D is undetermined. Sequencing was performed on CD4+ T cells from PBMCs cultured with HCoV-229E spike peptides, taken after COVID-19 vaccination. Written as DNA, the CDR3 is TGTGCCAGTAGTTTGGGGAATCAGCCCCAGCATTTT. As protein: CASSLGNQPQHF. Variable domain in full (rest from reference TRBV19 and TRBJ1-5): DGGITQSPKYLFRKEGQNVTLSCEQNLNHDAMYWYRQDPGQGLRLIYYSQIVNDFQKGDIAEGYSVSREKKESFPLTVTSAQKNPTAFYLCASSLGNQPQHFGDGTRLSIL.